This is a list of T cell receptor beta chains from one sample in a study of blood T cell repertoires in COVID-19. Profiling relied on immunoSEQ multiplex PCR, and the TCRdb table lists in-frame clones only, not all of them. The data hold 110,000 to 150,000 clones, with approximately 84% observed a single time. The sequenced material came from PBMCs or T cells enriched from blood (not recorded which). The receptors here all came from a woman aged 18-35 years who had been exposed to COVID-19. The conserved cysteine and the conserved F or W are not part of the CDR3 here. Fields, in order: CDR3 length, J gene, V gene, CDR3 protein.

>10|TRBJ2-7|TRBV19
ASRQGNYEQY
>12|TRBJ1-1|TRBV30
AWRVTGFIPEAF
>9|TRBJ2-1|TRBV5-1
ASRVGGEQF
>14|TRBJ2-7|TRBV11-2
ASRPYRSGQSYEQY
>12|TRBJ1-2|TRBV6-5
ASSYSTPNYGYT
>12|TRBJ1-1|TRBV3-1/TRBV3-2
ASSQRTETTEAF
>12|TRBJ1-4|TRBV30
AWSKTGTNEKLF
>11|TRBJ2-1|TRBV28
ASSLGQYNEQF
>12|TRBJ2-1|TRBV2
ASSRRDLNNEQF
>14|TRBJ2-1|TRBV24-1
ATSDPGLAGVHEQF
>14|TRBJ1-2|TRBV14
ASSQGRGQEVYGYT
>16|TRBJ1-1|TRBV4-1
ASSQPLGRVRGNTEAF
>14|TRBJ2-1|TRBV12-5
ASGPSASGGLHEQF
>10|TRBJ2-1|TRBV11-2
ASTKKTGEQF
>13|TRBJ2-3|TRBV5-6
ASSRGQGPGDTQY
>11|TRBJ1-6|TRBV6-4
ASSEADNSPLH
>13|TRBJ2-1|TRBV7-8
ASSLDRGRNNEQF
>9|TRBJ2-1|TRBV5-5
ASSLGRGQF
>10|TRBJ1-1|TRBV12-3/TRBV12-4
AAGTGVVEAF
>10|TRBJ1-1|TRBV30
AWSEGDTEAF
>11|TRBJ1-4|TRBV7-6
ARVETADEKLF
>15|TRBJ2-5|TRBV15
ATSRHWRDSREETQY
>13|TRBJ2-7|TRBV6-5
ASRLERETSYEQY
>12|TRBJ2-7|TRBV3-1/TRBV3-2
ASSLTSGSYEQY